Listed here are 30 T cell receptor beta chains from one sample, sequenced in a study of CD8 T cells in ankylosing spondylitis. TCRdb redid the calling of the 5' RACE reads with MiXCR, one entry per CDR3 protein. The sample lists tens of thousands of distinct CDR3 sequences; roughly 30% were seen once. The sequencing input was blood, either unsorted or a sorted T cell fraction (not recorded which). The receptors originated from a male donor with ankylosing spondylitis or in good health (not recorded which).

The chain uses TRBV5-1 and TRBJ2-3; D not certain. V dropped 2 bases and J dropped 5 bases, with 9 bases sitting between them. The V gene's germline CDR1 is SGHRS and CDR2 YFSETQ. The CDR3 sequence is 13 residues long. In DNA, the CDR3 is TGCGCCAGCAGCTTTTCCCCAGAAGATACGCAGTATTTT. As protein: CASSFSPEDTQYF.

This sequence joins TRBV27 and TRBJ2-5; 12 nucleotides align to TRBD1. Trimming at V came to 0 bases and at J to 6 bases, leaving 5 bases not matched to a gene. CDR1 MNHEY and CDR2 SMNVEV come from the germline V gene (reference sequence). The CDR3 length is 16 residues. CDR3 in amino acids: CASSLSGQGAGKTQYF. Written as DNA, the CDR3 is TGTGCCAGCAGTTTATCGGGACAGGGGGCAGGAAAGACCCAGTACTTC.

This clonotype has only a few counts. This chain joins TRBV5-1 and TRBJ2-7; 10 bases match TRBD1. The CDR3 sequence is 16 residues long. Germline V gene lookup returns CDR1 SGHRS and CDR2 YFSETQ. V lost 0 bases and J lost 6; bases outside the gene matches: 9. CDR3 sequence (DNA): TGCGCCAGCAGCTTGGGAGACAGGGGGCTAAATGGCGAGCAGTACTTC. Translating it yields CASSLGDRGLNGEQYF.

This clonotype came up a few times. This chain connects TRBV5-1 to TRBJ1-1; 7 nucleotides match TRBD1. Unmatched junction bases numbered 17, after V lost 3 bases and J lost 6 bases. The CDR3 covers 17 residues. CDR1 and CDR2 (germline): SGHRS, YFSETQ. Written as DNA, the CDR3 is TGCGCCAGCAGCTCTGGCAGGACAGGTGATCTCGGCGCTGAAGCTTTCTTT. Translated, it gives CASSSGRTGDLGAEAFF.

This chain uses TRBV20-1 with TRBJ1-5; 9 bases line up with TRBD1. V lost 5 bases to trimming and J lost 1 base; unmatched junction nucleotides: 12. The CDR3 runs 17 residues. The germline gives CDR1 DFQATT, CDR2 SNEGSKA (reference sequence). CDR3 residues: CSAASGTGIESNQPQHF. For the CDR3, the DNA is TGCAGTGCTGCCTCCGGGACAGGGATCGAGAGCAATCAGCCCCAGCATTTT.

This clonotype was detected once. This CDR3 is CASSYSTYRDYEQYF. The CDR3 coding sequence is TGTGCCAGCAGTTACTCTACTTACAGGGACTACGAGCAGTACTTC. The chain recombines TRBV6-5 with TRBJ2-7; tentative D call: TRBD1 (6 bases). The CDR3 spans 15 residues. V lost 0 bases, J lost 3 bases, and 12 bases lay in between. In germline, CDR1 is MNHEY, CDR2 SVGAGI.

This chain links TRBV29-1 with TRBJ1-5; D gene uncertain. CDR3 length: 15 residues. Germline assignment: CDR1 SQVTM and CDR2 ANQGSEA. V dropped 6 bases and J dropped 3 bases, with 18 bases sitting between them. The CDR3 sequence: CSVLEGSKPNQPQHF. CDR3 coding DNA: TGCAGCGTCCTCGAGGGCTCCAAGCCCAATCAGCCCCAGCATTTT.

This clonotype was counted between two and nine times. V gene TRBV27 combines with J gene TRBJ2-7; the D is unclear. Deletions cut 7 bases from V and 6 bases from J, with 19 bases between. This CDR3 comprises 14 residues. Germline CDR1 is MNHEY and CDR2 is SMNVEV (reference sequence). The CDR3 loop is CASTSYGLSGEQYF. The CDR3 nucleotides are TGTGCCAGCACTTCGTATGGGTTAAGTGGCGAGCAGTACTTC.

In nucleotides, the CDR3 is TGCGCCAGTCGCCGGGACACCGACAATGAGCAGTTCTTC. Translation gives CASRRDTDNEQFF. This chain links TRBV5-1 with TRBJ2-1; possibly TRBD1 for D (6 bases). The germline V gene has CDR1 SGHRS and CDR2 YFSETQ. The germline V and J ends were trimmed by 8 bases and 5 bases, with 14 bases remaining between them. The CDR3 is 13 amino acids.

This clonotype was seen repeatedly, ten times or more. The chain is built from TRBV7-9 and TRBJ1-1; no clear D gene. This CDR3 has 15 residues. Between the trimmed V and J ends, which lost 4 bases and 6 bases, there was a span of 18 bases. Germline V gene data show CDR1 as SEHNR and CDR2 as FQNEAQ (reference sequence). CDR3 DNA: TGTGCCAGCAGCTCGAAACTAAGGGTCGGATCTGAAGCTTTCTTT. Encoded protein: CASSSKLRVGSEAFF.

The rearrangement uses TRBV5-6 and TRBJ1-2; D is undetermined. V gave up 9 bases and J gave up 4 bases, with 19 bases separating them. This CDR3 region has 14 residues. Per germline, CDR1 SGHDT and CDR2 YYEEEE. The CDR3 here is CAMSTGLLGYGYTF. The CDR3 DNA sequence: TGTGCCATGAGCACCGGACTCCTCGGCTATGGCTACACCTTC.

The V and J genes are TRBV20-1 and TRBJ2-3, with a weak D call TRBD2 (6 bases). CDR3 length equals 15 residues. Germline CDR1 and CDR2: DFQATT and SNEGSKA (reference sequence). Trimming removed 1 base at V and 5 bases at J, with 16 bases between. The CDR3 protein is CSARGGGVGVDTQYF. CDR3 DNA: TGCAGTGCTAGAGGTGGCGGGGTTGGGGTAGATACGCAGTATTTT.

The rearrangement links TRBV7-6 to TRBJ2-7; unclear D gene. Trimming left V 1 base short and J 6 bases short, with 4 bases between. Germline values: CDR1 SGHVS, CDR2 FNYEAQ. This CDR3 is built from 11 residues. CDR3 nucleotide sequence: TGTGCCAGCAGCTTAGATAGCGAGCAGTACTTC. Its protein product is CASSLDSEQYF.

V is TRBV18 and J is TRBJ1-1; the D is unclear. The ends were cut back, 3 bases at V and 6 bases at J, with 14 bases in the middle. Germline V CDR1 and CDR2: KGHSH, LQKENI. This CDR3 region has 14 residues. The CDR3 reads CASSPTGGFAEAFF. CDR3 DNA: TGTGCCAGCTCACCTACCGGCGGATTCGCTGAAGCTTTCTTT.

This chain uses TRBV5-1 with TRBJ2-3, with 7 bases that match TRBD1. In germline, CDR1 is SGHRS, CDR2 YFSETQ. The V gene end was trimmed by 4 bases and the J gene end by 1 base; junction bases not matched to a gene: 6. The CDR3 has 15 amino acids. The CDR3 sequence: CASSQDRARTDTQYF. The CDR3 DNA sequence: TGCGCCAGCAGCCAAGACAGGGCCCGCACAGATACGCAGTATTTT.

The gene calls are TRBV12-3 or TRBV12-4 and TRBJ1-1; D uncertain. The CDR3 has 13 residues. V dropped 5 bases and J dropped 1 base, with 8 bases sitting between them. CDR3 sequence (DNA): TGTGCCAGCAGTACGACGGAGAACACTGAAGCTTTCTTT. Translated, it gives CASSTTENTEAFF.

V and J are TRBV7-9 and TRBJ2-7; no definite D call. Trimming left V 5 bases short and J 1 base short, with 9 bases between. Germline V gene data show CDR1 as SEHNR and CDR2 as FQNEAQ (reference sequence). The CDR3 is made up of 13 amino acids. The CDR3: CASSASSSYEQYF. In nucleotides, the CDR3 is TGTGCCAGCAGCGCATCGTCGTCCTACGAGCAGTACTTC.

V is TRBV24-1 and J is TRBJ1-5, with TRBD1 matching over 9 bases. The CDR3 totals 16 residues. Germline V gene data show CDR1 as KGHDR and CDR2 as SFDVKD. V lost 3 bases to trimming and J lost 2 bases; unmatched junction nucleotides: 4. CDR3 nucleotide sequence: TGTGCCACCAGTGATCACAGGGGGCCGGGCAATCAGCCCCAGCATTTT. It specifies CATSDHRGPGNQPQHF.

This clonotype was seen a handful of times. The chain carries TRBV6-5 and TRBJ2-1, with 10 nucleotides matching TRBD2. This CDR3 comprises 15 residues. The ends lost 3 bases at V and 3 bases at J; junction bases unmatched: 2. Germline CDR1 MNHEY, CDR2 SVGAGI. DNA of the CDR3: TGTGCCAGCAGTTATAGCGGGGGGTACTACAATGAGCAGTTCTTC. Its protein product is CASSYSGGYYNEQFF.

This sequence joins TRBV10-3 and TRBJ1-1; no firm D call. Germline CDR1 and CDR2: ENHRY and SYGVKD. The germline V and J ends were trimmed by 4 bases and 4 bases, with 10 bases remaining between them. The CDR3 is 13 residues long. The CDR3 sequence: CAISGSLSTEAFF. The CDR3 DNA reads TGTGCCATCAGTGGCAGTCTGAGCACTGAAGCTTTCTTT.

This clonotype was detected ten times or more. The chain carries TRBV27 and TRBJ1-5; the D gene is possibly TRBD1 (6 bases). V was clipped by 2 bases and J by 6 bases, with 11 bases between them. The CDR3 extends over 14 amino acids. Germline CDR1 is MNHEY and CDR2 is SMNVEV (reference sequence). The CDR3 DNA sequence: TGTGCCAGCAGTTTAACGGGGGCGGTTCAGCCCCAGCATTTT. Residues: CASSLTGAVQPQHF.

This clonotype came up a few times. The genes are TRBV20-1 and TRBJ2-7; 7 nucleotides agree with TRBD2. The germline V gene has CDR1 DFQATT and CDR2 SNEGSKA (reference sequence). V was clipped by 3 bases and J by 3 bases; unmatched bases: 5. CDR3 length: 13 residues. The CDR3 nucleotides read TGCAGTGCTAGGGGGGGGATCTTCTACGAGCAGTACTTC. Translating it yields CSARGGIFYEQYF.

The sample holds a few counts of this clonotype. The chain carries TRBV5-1 and TRBJ2-7; D call uncertain. Germline V gene lookup returns CDR1 SGHRS and CDR2 YFSETQ. Trimming pared 7 bases from V and 2 bases from J, leaving 16 bases between. The CDR3 totals 14 residues. The CDR3 nucleotides are TGCGCCAGCTCCTGGACGGACGGTGCCTACGAGCAGTACTTC. Protein: CASSWTDGAYEQYF.

This chain uses TRBV20-1 with TRBJ1-5, with 7 nucleotides matching TRBD1. This CDR3 spans 13 amino acids. The V gene's germline CDR1 is DFQATT and CDR2 SNEGSKA (reference sequence). V was clipped by 5 bases and J by 5 bases; unmatched bases: 6. CDR3 sequence reads: CSAGGQWDQPQHF. Written as DNA, the CDR3 is TGCAGTGCTGGGGGACAGTGGGATCAGCCCCAGCATTTT.

The chain is built from TRBV5-1 and TRBJ2-3, with D unclear. Trimming shortened V by 1 base and J by 4 bases, and 4 bases separated the two germline ends. Germline assignment: CDR1 SGHRS and CDR2 YFSETQ. The CDR3 spans 12 residues. In DNA form, the CDR3 reads TGCGCCAGCAGCTTGCCGGCAGATACGCAGTATTTT. This codes for CASSLPADTQYF.

This clonotype was found a few times. This sequence joins TRBV19 and TRBJ2-1; the match to TRBD2 covers 7 bases. The CDR3 runs 16 residues. CDR1 and CDR2 (germline): LNHDA, SQIVND (reference sequence). With V trimmed by 5 bases and J by 2 bases, 9 bases remained unmatched. The CDR3 region has the DNA TGTGCCAGTAGTGGGATTGGCGGGGGAACCTACAATGAGCAGTTCTTC. As protein: CASSGIGGGTYNEQFF.

The chain is built from TRBV7-3 and TRBJ2-7; D remains ambiguous. Looked up from germline, CDR1 is SGHTA and CDR2 is FQGTGA. There are 13 residues in the CDR3. V lost 2 bases and J 6 bases, leaving 11 bases between the germline ends. CDR3 amino acids: CASSLSGYSEQYF. In DNA form, the CDR3 reads TGTGCCAGCAGCTTATCAGGCTATAGCGAGCAGTACTTC.

The chain employs TRBV7-9 and TRBJ2-1; D is uncertain. The CDR3 spans 14 residues. V was pared by 5 bases and J by 0 bases, with 8 bases between. Germline V gene lookup returns CDR1 SEHNR and CDR2 FQNEAQ (reference sequence). The CDR3 DNA reads as TGTGCCAGCAGCGTTGGTGTCTCCTACAATGAGCAGTTCTTC. It is translated as CASSVGVSYNEQFF.

The chain links TRBV15 to TRBJ1-2; D not certain. The CDR3 length is 16 residues. Per germline, CDR1 LNHNV and CDR2 YYDKDF (reference sequence). The V and J ends lost 5 bases and 7 bases respectively, with 23 bases between them. CDR3 sequence reads: CATSWSATLTRLGYTF. CDR3 sequence (DNA): TGTGCCACCAGCTGGTCCGCGACCCTGACCCGACTTGGCTACACCTTC. The full variable domain, with the rest looked up from reference TRBV15 and TRBJ1-2, is DAMVIQNPRYQVTQFGKPVTLSCSQTLNHNVMYWYQQKSSQAPKLLFHYYDKDFNNEADTPDNFQSRRPNTSFCFLDIRSPGLGDTAMYLCATSWSATLTRLGYTFGSGTRLTVV.

As concerns this clonotype: This could be a read error, since a much larger clone is one nucleotide away. The chain is built from TRBV5-1 and TRBJ1-1; 7 nucleotides line up with TRBD1. Per the germline V gene, CDR1 is SGHRS and CDR2 is YFSETQ. This CDR3 is built from 15 residues. V lost 5 bases to trimming and J lost 1 base; unmatched junction nucleotides: 8. The CDR3 coding sequence is TGCGCCAGCAGGTTTCGGGGACAGTGGAACACTGAAGCTTTCTTT. Translated, it gives CASRFRGQWNTEAFF.